What follows is one T cell receptor beta chain and its context. This clonotype was seen ten or more times. Its cognate antigen has yet to be identified. No base quality information exists; no much larger clone differs at one position. The TCR beta CDR3 regions were amplified from the RNA transcripts. The TCR CDR3 was subjected to a first round of RT-PCR using the HTBI primer set and the Qiagen OneStep RT-PCR kit. Libraries were constructed in a second round of multiplex PCR, after which size selection and purification were performed. The libraries were sequenced on an Illumina HiSeq2000 using paired-end 100 bp reads. In the authors' own workflow: SOAPnuke was used to process the raw data, removing reads that contained adapters or uncalled bases, had a mean Phred below 15, or lacked an exact match to the constant primer or identifier. High-quality paired reads were merged using COPE v1.2.5, and each unique nucleotide sequence was defined as a clonotype. MiTCR v1.1 was used to align clonotypes to the IMGT TRBV, TRBD and TRBJ reference segments. The analysis included only V-J combinations with a frequency above 0.0001, which together covered approximately 99% of the repertoires. A TCS score was defined as the ratio of F50 (clonal expansion) to E x V (chaos), with BLOSUM62-based TCRdist applied between CDR3 peptides within each V-J. Welch's t-statistics and random forest reduced just over 500 V-J features to roughly 13, which were used in a naive Bayes classifier (R e1071). TCRdb reworked the public reads: Q25 trimming with fastp, MiXCR clone assembly, productive beta chains retained. Rows are unified per CDR3 protein, each entry keeping the most common DNA and genes. These V and J calls rely on TCRdb rather than the paper's analysis. This sample is represented by under 450,000 distinct CDR3 sequences; approximately 13% of them were singletons. Around 21% of the sample belongs to the ten largest clones.

This specimen comes from a study of T cells in Graves' hyperthyroidism and ophthalmopathy (dated by TCRdb to between 2018 and 2021). For context, the study as a whole: Peripheral blood samples were taken at initial diagnosis, before any treatment was given. To identify distinguishing TCR V-J signatures, a discovery cohort of 90 to 100 patients was used, comprising 40 to 45 with Graves' ophthalmopathy and approximately 58 with stable Graves' hyperthyroidism. An independent validation cohort of around 19 hyperthyroidism patients and 17 patients who later progressed to ophthalmopathy tested prospective prediction of ophthalmopathy. Following sampling, methimazole starting at 30 mg daily was given to hyperthyroidism patients, and high-dose intravenous methylprednisolone was given to ophthalmopathy patients. The paper reports TCR Vbeta CDR3 sequencing of about 140 peripheral blood samples: approximately 41 ophthalmopathy, fewer than 85 hyperthyroidism and around 17 progressor patients. The 95 to 100 discovery patients were randomly divided into training and test sets at a 7:3 ratio. The study also compared thyroid tissue and blood T-cell repertoires from a handful of Graves' hyperthyroidism patients. General findings and caveats noted by the study authors: No statistical method was used to set the sample size in advance, and investigators knew the group allocation. Most expanded thyroid clonotypes (frequency above 0.001) were also detected in blood, a finding suggesting that blood repertoires may reflect thyroid immune responses. In validation, the model predicted progression to ophthalmopathy with over 60% sensitivity and about 72% specificity, a median of approximately 6.7 months before onset. A model built on a 13 V-J signature distinguished ophthalmopathy from stable hyperthyroidism, reaching roughly 88% sensitivity and approximately 83% specificity in cross-validation and 80%/75% in testing.

After removal of 3 bases from V and 3 bases from J, the junction retains 7 bases not matched to a gene. Reading from cysteine to phenylalanine, the CDR3 counts 16 amino acids. This entry keeps only the CDR3 DNA: 48 bases, framed from base 1. As encoded in the germline V gene (reference sequence), CDR1 is SEHNR while CDR2 is FQNEAQ. Hyperthyroidism patients were newly diagnosed, with disease duration under 2 months, and aged 18 to 65 years. Any patient with an uncontrolled infection, another autoimmune disease, pregnancy or lactation was excluded. Diagnoses relied on clinical symptoms, serum thyroxine and TRAb, thyroid ultrasound and orbital computed tomography. Blood from progressor patients was collected at the time of first diagnosis with hyperthyroidism, before any ophthalmopathy symptoms had appeared. PBMCs were separated from 8 to 10 ml of fresh peripheral blood using Ficoll-Paque density gradient centrifugation. Patients classed as progressors first received a Graves' hyperthyroidism diagnosis and then went on to develop ophthalmopathy during follow-up. Total RNA was extracted using Trizol reagent, and RNA quality was assessed on an Agilent 2100 Bioanalyzer.

The clonotype was recovered from a man between 25 and 39 years old with Graves' hyperthyroidism that later progressed to Graves' ophthalmopathy. The sequence is built from TRBV7-9 and TRBJ1-2, with TRBD1 matching 10 junction bases. Sequencing was done on a sample of blood. The sequence in DNA is TGTGCCAGCAGCTTGGGCCCGGGACAGGGGCACTATGGCTACACCTTC. This translates into CASSLGPGQGHYGYTF.